This entry concerns a single TCR beta chain. The method was immunoSEQ multiplex PCR; TCRdb's version includes in-frame clones alone and lacks a portion of them. Here the sample spans some 250,000 clones, about four fifths being singletons. These data are taken from a study of blood T cell repertoires in COVID-19. At the level of the study: COVID-19 samples from acute and convalescent phases originated in the United States, Italy and Spain. Nucleic acid was either cDNA or gDNA, and it came from T cells, B-cell-depleted T cells, or PBMCs.

The sequenced sample consisted of peripheral blood. This clonotype was sampled from a woman younger than 35 with acute or convalescent COVID-19.

In nucleotides, the CDR3 is TGTGCCTGGAGTGTAGGGTGGGGCCTCTATGGCTACACCTTC. Residues: CAWSVGWGLYGYTF. The chain links TRBV30 to TRBJ1-2; TRBD1 might be the D (5 bases). This CDR3 is built from 14 residues. From germline, CDR1 is GTSNPN and CDR2 SVGIG (reference sequence). V lost 0 bases and J 4 bases, leaving 12 bases between the germline ends.